These T cell receptor beta chains were read from a single sample in a study of blood T cell repertoires in COVID-19. The assay was immunoSEQ multiplex PCR, and TCRdb's table has in-frame clones only and misses some. The data contain tens of thousands of clones, more than 80% of them singletons. Input material: peripheral blood. Receptor source: a human donor in a cohort sampled during active COVID-19. Both conserved end residues are part of each CDR3. Fields, in order: J gene, D gene, CDR3 length, clone size, V gene, CDR3 DNA, CDR3 protein. The D gene is left open where the match is weak. Some rows mark clone size as missing; the rest say once, few, many or name a class of expanded clone.

>TRBJ2-3|NA|14|NA|TRBV7-9
TGTGCCAGCAGCACGTGGACTGGCACAGATACGCAGTATTTT
CASSTWTGTDTQYF
>TRBJ1-2|NA|18|once|TRBV29-1
TGCAGCGTTGAAGATCTTGTGGAGGGCACCTCCCTTAACTATGGCTACACCTTC
CSVEDLVEGTSLNYGYTF
>TRBJ2-7|NA|15|NA|TRBV11-2
TGTGCCAGCAGCTTGAGAGGAGGGATCTCCTACGAGCAGTACTTC
CASSLRGGISYEQYF
>TRBJ1-5|NA|14|once|TRBV6-2/TRBV6-3
TGTGCCAGCAGTTACACCAGTAGCAATCAGCCCCAGCATTTT
CASSYTSSNQPQHF
>TRBJ1-1|NA|15|NA|TRBV4-3
TGCGCCAGCAGCCAAGCACAGGGACTAAACACTGAAGCTTTCTTT
CASSQAQGLNTEAFF
>TRBJ2-5|NA|15|NA|TRBV19
TGTGCCAGTAGTGCGGGGGCGCAGGGGCGAAAGACCCAGTACTTC
CASSAGAQGRKTQYF
>TRBJ2-6|NA|14|NA|TRBV6-5
TGTGCCAGCACCTCTACAGATGGGGCCAACGTCCTGACTTTC
CASTSTDGANVLTF
>TRBJ1-1|TRBD1|14|NA|TRBV18
TGTGCCAGCTCACCGGGACAGCATAGGACTGAAGCTTTCTTT
CASSPGQHRTEAFF
>TRBJ1-4|TRBD1|17|NA|TRBV5-1
TGCGCCAGCAGCTTGCGGGGACAGGGGGCGTTTTTTGAAAAACTGTTTTTT
CASSLRGQGAFFEKLFF
>TRBJ2-7|NA|13|NA|TRBV10-3
TGTGCCATCGGGGGACACGACACCGGCGAGCAGTACTTC
CAIGGHDTGEQYF
>TRBJ2-1|NA|14|NA|TRBV2
TGTGCCAGCAGTGCAGACTTCTCCTACAATGAGCAGTTCTTC
CASSADFSYNEQFF
>TRBJ1-1|NA|14|NA|TRBV29-1
TGCAGCGTTGAAAAATCACGGGTGAACACTGAAGCTTTCTTT
CSVEKSRVNTEAFF
>TRBJ2-7|NA|11|NA|TRBV20-1
TGCAGTGCCCCCCGAGGGCTCGAGCAGTACTTC
CSAPRGLEQYF
>TRBJ2-1|NA|16|NA|TRBV7-3
TGTGCCAGCAGCTTATCTGGCTTACCGTCCGGGGATGAGCAGTTCTTC
CASSLSGLPSGDEQFF
>TRBJ2-2|TRBD1|15|NA|TRBV14
TGTGCCAGCAGCCGCCGGGACAGGGTGACCGGGGAGCTGTTTTTT
CASSRRDRVTGELFF
>TRBJ1-4|NA|13|NA|TRBV9
TGTGCCAGCAGCGTGGAACACGGGGAAAAACTGTTTTTT
CASSVEHGEKLFF
>TRBJ2-1|NA|15|NA|TRBV14
TGTGCCAGCAGCCAAGATTGGTCTAGCTGGAATGAGCAGTTCTTC
CASSQDWSSWNEQFF
>TRBJ2-1|NA|13|NA|TRBV4-3
TGCGCCAGCAGCCAGCGGCAGTACAATGAGCAGTTCTTC
CASSQRQYNEQFF
>TRBJ2-5|TRBD1|14|NA|TRBV11-2
TGTGCCAGCAGCTTCCGGGACAGGGGTGAGACCCAGTACTTC
CASSFRDRGETQYF
>TRBJ2-7|NA|11|NA|TRBV2
TGTGCCAGCCAACAGACCTACGAGCAGTACTTC
CASQQTYEQYF
>TRBJ1-1|NA|12|many|TRBV30
TGTGCCTGGAGTGGGGGGCTAACTGAAGCTTTCTTT
CAWSGGLTEAFF
>TRBJ2-7|TRBD1|15|NA|TRBV5-4
TGTGCCAGCAGCTTGGCCATTGGACAGGACTACGAGCAGTACTTC
CASSLAIGQDYEQYF
>TRBJ1-1|TRBD1|14|NA|TRBV7-2
TGTGCCAGCAGGCCGGGACAGGGGTACACTGAAGCTTTCTTT
CASRPGQGYTEAFF
>TRBJ1-5|NA|14|NA|TRBV6-5
TGTGCCAGCGACGCTGGGGACAATCTTCAGCCCCAGCATTTT
CASDAGDNLQPQHF
>TRBJ2-5|TRBD2|15|NA|TRBV7-9
TGTGCCAGCAGCCCTCCTTTGGGGAGGGAAGAGACCCAGTACTTC
CASSPPLGREETQYF
>TRBJ1-1|NA|15|NA|TRBV6-6
TGTGCCAGCAGTTACTCGAGACAGGAGAGGGCTGAAGCTTTCTTT
CASSYSRQERAEAFF
>TRBJ2-1|NA|12|NA|TRBV5-6
TGTGCCAGCAGCTCACCGGGACTGGAGCAGTTCTTC
CASSSPGLEQFF
>TRBJ1-3|NA|15|NA|TRBV11-2
TGTGCCAGCAGCTTCCGGGGAATTGACGGAAACACCATATATTTT
CASSFRGIDGNTIYF
>TRBJ1-1|NA|17|NA|TRBV10-3
TGTGCCATCAGTGGCAGGGGAAGGGGCCCCGAGAACACTGAAGCTTTCTTT
CAISGRGRGPENTEAFF
>TRBJ1-1|NA|14|NA|TRBV6-5
TGTGCCAGCAGACGGGAGTTTATGAACACTGAAGCTTTCTTT
CASRREFMNTEAFF